Shown below are 26 T cell receptor beta chains from a single sample sequenced in a study of Ad26.COV2.S vaccination and SARS-CoV-2 variants (dated by TCRdb to the early 2020s). Sample treatment or condition, as interpreted from the label and publication: some 20 received Ad26.COV2.S at low or high dose, single or two shots; a few received placebo; per-sample allocation not given. Repertoires of vaccine and placebo recipients were sequenced from samples taken on day 63 after the first injection. Library construction relied on the immunoSEQ multiplex PCR assay. Not all clones reach the TCRdb copy of this immuneACCESS table, which keeps in-frame sequences only. Checked studies attribute under half of the gap to unresolved V genes and leave the rest unexplained. The sample table lists about 400,000 clones, roughly 90% of them with a count of one. The ten largest clones add up to under 2% of the sample.

Sequences were derived from peripheral blood, sampled in a trial of Ad26.COV2.S vaccine versus placebo. Source of these receptors: a person aged 18-60 years who received the Ad26.COV2.S COVID-19 vaccine or a placebo.

The J gene is TRBJ1-2, the V gene TRBV28, with TRBD1 matching over 8 bases. Trimming took 1 base from V and 3 from J; bases not matched to a gene: 4. This CDR3 is built from 15 residues. Germline loops: CDR1 MDHEN, CDR2 SYDVKM. CDR3 sequence: CASSLSPGGHYGYTF. In DNA form, the CDR3 reads TGTGCCAGCAGTTTATCCCCAGGGGGCCACTATGGCTACACCTTC.

The chain employs TRBV18 and TRBJ2-1; D is undetermined. The germline gives CDR1 KGHSH, CDR2 LQKENI. Between the trimmed V and J ends, which lost 0 bases and 9 bases, there was a span of 9 bases. The CDR3 contains 13 residues. The CDR3 DNA sequence: TGTGCCAGCTCACCACCTAGCTCCATTGAGCAGTTCTTC. This encodes CASSPPSSIEQFF.

The rearrangement uses TRBV27 and TRBJ2-3, with D maybe TRBD2 (6 bases). CDR3 length: 14 residues. Looked up from germline, CDR1 is MNHEY and CDR2 is SMNVEV (reference sequence). V was pared by 4 bases and J by 3 bases, with 11 bases between. The CDR3 sequence is CASSSWAGTDTQYF. CDR3 nucleotide sequence: TGTGCCAGCAGTTCCTGGGCGGGGACAGATACGCAGTATTTT.

This chain connects TRBV5-4 to TRBJ2-3; 13 bases map to TRBD2. The CDR3 is 18 residues long. Unmatched junction bases numbered 9, after V lost 1 base and J lost 4 bases. Looked up from germline, CDR1 is SGHNT and CDR2 is YYREEE (reference sequence). CDR3 sequence reads: CASSLRTSGSGRADTQYF. CDR3 nucleotides: TGTGCCAGCAGCTTGAGGACTAGCGGGAGTGGGCGGGCAGATACGCAGTATTTT.

The chain links TRBV28 to TRBJ1-1; a possible D gene is TRBD1 (5 bases). From germline, CDR1 is MDHEN and CDR2 SYDVKM. This CDR3 comprises 13 residues. V was trimmed by 10 bases and J by 10 bases, leaving 22 bases between them. The DNA of the CDR3 is TGTGCCACCCACTATCCCGGGACGGCCTTAGCTTTCTTT. Translated, it gives CATHYPGTALAFF.

V gene TRBV12-5 combines with J gene TRBJ2-1, with a possible D match to TRBD2 (5 bases). The ends were cut back, 2 bases at V and 10 bases at J, with 12 bases in the middle. The germline V gene encodes CDR1 LGHNT and CDR2 FRNRAP. The CDR3 totals 13 residues. The CDR3 loop is CASGLLPEREQFF. The CDR3 bases are TGTGCTAGTGGTTTGCTCCCAGAGCGGGAGCAGTTCTTC.

The V and J genes are TRBV5-6 and TRBJ2-7; TRBD2 aligns across 7 bases. The ends lost 4 bases at V and 5 bases at J; junction bases unmatched: 12. The CDR3 runs 15 residues. Germline loops: CDR1 SGHDT, CDR2 YYEEEE. Here the CDR3 reads CASSLGGSRRNEQYF. CDR3 DNA sequence: TGTGCCAGCAGCCTGGGGGGGAGTCGGAGAAACGAGCAGTACTTC.

The chain links TRBV5-8 to TRBJ2-5; D perhaps matches TRBD2 (6 bases). This CDR3 has 14 amino acids. CDR1 is SGHTS and CDR2 is YDEGEE in the germline V gene. Between the trimmed V and J ends, which lost 1 base and 4 bases, there was a span of 11 bases. DNA of the CDR3: TGTGCCAGCAGCTTGTACGGCGGGATAGAGACCCAGTACTTC. It specifies CASSLYGGIETQYF.

Here the CDR3 DNA reads TGTGCCAGCAGCGTAGGCAGAGGGAGTGGCTACACCTTC. Translated, it gives CASSVGRGSGYTF. This chain uses TRBV9 with TRBJ1-2; no clear D. Germline loops: CDR1 SGDLS, CDR2 YYNGEE. The germline V and J ends were trimmed by 0 bases and 7 bases, with 10 bases remaining between them. CDR3 length: 13 residues.

This rearrangement joins TRBV7-3 to TRBJ2-3, with 8 positions matching TRBD2. With V trimmed by 5 bases and J by 6 bases, 1 base remained unmatched. This CDR3 has 12 residues. Germline V gene lookup returns CDR1 SGHTA and CDR2 FQGTGA. CDR3 sequence (DNA): TGTGCCAGCAGCCGCGGGGGGGATACGCAGTATTTT. Its protein is CASSRGGDTQYF.

The rearrangement links TRBV6-5 to TRBJ2-2, with D hard to call. CDR3 length equals 16 residues. In germline, CDR1 is MNHEY, CDR2 SVGAGI. The V end was cut by 4 bases, the J end by 4 bases, with 16 bases between. The CDR3 region is CASSFRTATGTGELFF. The DNA of the CDR3 is TGTGCCAGCAGTTTCCGAACAGCCACCGGCACCGGGGAGCTGTTTTTT.

CDR3 amino acids: CASSRAGDPNEQFF. Here the CDR3 DNA reads TGTGCCAGCAGCAGGGCGGGAGACCCAAATGAGCAGTTCTTC. This chain uses TRBV11-3 with TRBJ2-1; 7 bases are a match to TRBD2. The length of the CDR3 is 14 residues. V lost 5 bases and J lost 7; bases outside the gene matches: 8. Germline V gene sequence: CDR1 SGHNT, CDR2 YENEEA. Based on the CDR3 plus reference TRBV11-3 and TRBJ2-1, the full variable domain is EAGVVQSPRYKIIEKKQPVAFWCNPISGHNTLYWYLQNLGQGPELLIRYENEEAVDDSQLPKDRFSAERLKGVDSTLKIQPAELGDSAVYLCASSRAGDPNEQFFGPGTRLTVL.

J is TRBJ2-1 and V is TRBV7-3; 9 bases are a match to TRBD2. Germline values: CDR1 SGHTA, CDR2 FQGTGA. This CDR3 is built from 17 residues. V shed 2 bases and J 7 bases; nucleotides not matched to a gene: 12. In DNA, the CDR3 is TGTGCCAGCAGCTTATTTCCAGCGGGAGGCCTGAAGAATGAGCAGTTCTTC. It encodes CASSLFPAGGLKNEQFF.

The chain combines TRBV11-3 with TRBJ2-7, with TRBD2 matching 10 bases. CDR3 size: 14 residues. J lost 3 bases, V lost 8 bases, and 7 bases had no gene match. Germline CDR1 and CDR2: SGHNT and YENEEA. The CDR3 here is CASSTTSGFYEQYF. DNA for the CDR3: TGTGCCAGCTCCACGACTAGCGGGTTCTACGAGCAGTACTTC.

This chain connects TRBV21-1 to TRBJ1-1; the tabulated D call, TRBD1, remains unverified against the DNA. TRBV21-1 is shown as a pseudogene. The CDR3 length is 12 residues. In nucleotides, the CDR3 is TGTGCCAGCAGGGACAGGAACACTGAAGCTTTCTTT. Amino acids: CASRDRNTEAFF.

The CDR3 is CASRVRGEQYF. CDR3 coding DNA: TGTGCCAGCAGGGTCCGAGGCGAGCAGTACTTC. J is TRBJ2-7 and V is TRBV28; no reliable D call. The CDR3 runs 11 residues. Trimming shortened V by 6 bases and J by 6 bases, and 9 bases separated the two germline ends. In germline, CDR1 is MDHEN, CDR2 SYDVKM.

The gene calls are TRBV18 and TRBJ2-1, with D possibly matching TRBD2 (6 bases). The CDR3 sequence is 16 residues long. The V gene's germline CDR1 is KGHSH and CDR2 LQKENI. The V end lost 3 bases, the J end lost 3 bases, and 15 bases lay between the germline ends. This CDR3 is CASSPRGTTLYNEQFF. CDR3 bases: TGTGCCAGCTCACCCCGGGGGACCACTCTCTACAATGAGCAGTTCTTC.

This chain links TRBV9 with TRBJ1-3; no clear D. Germline V gives CDR1 SGDLS, CDR2 YYNGEE. This CDR3 spans 15 amino acids. V lost 4 bases and J 0 bases, leaving 11 bases between the germline ends. CDR3 residues: CASSPRMVSGNTIYF. For the CDR3, the DNA is TGTGCCAGCAGCCCCCGCATGGTCTCTGGAAACACCATATATTTT.

CDR3 in DNA: TGTGCCAGCAGCTGGGGTGACACTGAAGCTTTCTTT. Its protein is CASSWGDTEAFF. The rearrangement links TRBV5-6 to TRBJ1-1; D not resolved. CDR3 length equals 12 residues. With 3 bases removed from V and 3 bases from J, the gap between germline ends came to 6 bases. Germline V gives CDR1 SGHDT, CDR2 YYEEEE.

The CDR3 sequence is CASSEGPGNTEAFF. As DNA, the CDR3 is TGTGCCAGCAGTGAGGGGCCGGGGAACACTGAAGCTTTCTTT. The chain recombines TRBV4-2 with TRBJ1-1, with a weak D call TRBD1 (5 bases). Germline V gene data show CDR1 as LGHNA and CDR2 as YNFKEQ. The CDR3 sequence is 14 residues long. Trimming took off 6 bases at V and 1 base at J, with 12 bases between the two ends.

V usage is TRBV28 and J usage is TRBJ2-7, with D tentatively TRBD1 or TRBD2 (5 bases each). The CDR3 has 14 amino acids. Germline V gene data show CDR1 as MDHEN and CDR2 as SYDVKM. V dropped 6 bases and J dropped 6 bases, with 18 bases sitting between them. The CDR3 loop is CASRNGGPLPEQYF. The CDR3 DNA reads as TGTGCCAGCAGGAATGGGGGACCCCTACCCGAGCAGTACTTC.

The rearrangement joins TRBV5-4 to TRBJ2-5; tentative D call: TRBD2 (7 bases). Germline CDR1 SGHNT, CDR2 YYREEE (reference sequence). There are 15 residues in the CDR3. V lost 4 bases and J 3 bases, leaving 16 bases between the germline ends. The CDR3 sequence: CASSGAQGREETQYF. CDR3 in DNA: TGTGCCAGCAGCGGGGCGCAGGGGAGGGAAGAGACCCAGTACTTC.

The rearrangement uses TRBV2 and TRBJ1-2; 7 bases line up with TRBD1. The germline V gene has CDR1 SNHLY and CDR2 FYNNEI. J lost 2 bases, V lost 7 bases, and 4 bases had no gene match. This CDR3 is built from 13 residues. CDR3 sequence (DNA): TGTGCCAGCACCCTGACAGGGAACTATGGCTACACCTTC. Encoded protein: CASTLTGNYGYTF.

The chain uses TRBV9 and TRBJ2-5; 13 nucleotides agree with TRBD2. CDR1 and CDR2 from the germline V gene are SGDLS and YYNGEE. The CDR3 has 14 amino acids. J was trimmed by 5 bases and V by 5 bases; bases with no gene match: 3. The CDR3 loop reads CASSKLAGGETQYF. The CDR3 region has the DNA TGTGCCAGCAGTAAACTAGCGGGAGGGGAGACCCAGTACTTC.

The chain recombines TRBV5-1 with TRBJ2-1; D is unclear. V was pared by 2 bases and J by 4 bases, with 4 bases between. This CDR3 spans 12 amino acids. CDR1 is SGHRS and CDR2 is YFSETQ in the germline V gene. DNA for the CDR3: TGCGCCAGCAGCTTCGGGTACAATGAGCAGTTCTTC. Amino acids: CASSFGYNEQFF. Complete variable domain (other parts from reference TRBV5-1 and TRBJ2-1): KAGVTQTPRYLIKTRGQQVTLSCSPISGHRSVSWYQQTPGQGLQFLFEYFSETQRNKGNFPGRFSGRQFSNSRSEMNVSTLELGDSALYLCASSFGYNEQFFGPGTRLTVL.

With regard to this clone: Other DNA sequences in this sample translate to the same CDR3. J is TRBJ2-5 and V is TRBV5-1; tentatively, D is TRBD1 or TRBD2 (5 bases each). The germline CDR1 and CDR2 sequences are SGHRS and YFSETQ. The CDR3 is made up of 13 amino acids. V was trimmed by 1 base and J by 5 bases, leaving 9 bases between them. CDR3 loop: CASSLQGGETQYF. DNA of the CDR3: TGCGCCAGCAGCTTGCAGGGCGGGGAGACCCAGTACTTC.